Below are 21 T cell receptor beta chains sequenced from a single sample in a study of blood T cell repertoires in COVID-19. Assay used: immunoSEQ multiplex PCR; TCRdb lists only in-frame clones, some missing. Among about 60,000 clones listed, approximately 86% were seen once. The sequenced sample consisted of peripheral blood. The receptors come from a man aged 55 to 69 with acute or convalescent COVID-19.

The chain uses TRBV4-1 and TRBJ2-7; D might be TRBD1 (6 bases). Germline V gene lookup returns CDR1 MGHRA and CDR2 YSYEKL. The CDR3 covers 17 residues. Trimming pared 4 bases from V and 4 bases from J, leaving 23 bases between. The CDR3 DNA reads TGCGCCAGCAGCCGATATACAGGGCTGATAAATTCTTACGAGCAGTACTTC. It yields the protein CASSRYTGLINSYEQYF.

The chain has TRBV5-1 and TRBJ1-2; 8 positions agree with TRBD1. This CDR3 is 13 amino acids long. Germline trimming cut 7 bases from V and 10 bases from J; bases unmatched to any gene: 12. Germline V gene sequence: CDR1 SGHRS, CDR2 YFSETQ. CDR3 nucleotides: TGCGCCAGCGGGCAAACAGGGGGTTTTCACTACACCTTC. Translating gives CASGQTGGFHYTF.

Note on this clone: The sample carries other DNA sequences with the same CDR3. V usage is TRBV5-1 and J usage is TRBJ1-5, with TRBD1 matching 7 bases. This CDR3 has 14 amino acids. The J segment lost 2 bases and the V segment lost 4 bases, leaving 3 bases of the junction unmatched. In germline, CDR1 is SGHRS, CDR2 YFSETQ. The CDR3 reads CASSPGTGNQPQHF. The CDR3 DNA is TGCGCCAGCAGCCCCGGGACAGGCAATCAGCCCCAGCATTTT.

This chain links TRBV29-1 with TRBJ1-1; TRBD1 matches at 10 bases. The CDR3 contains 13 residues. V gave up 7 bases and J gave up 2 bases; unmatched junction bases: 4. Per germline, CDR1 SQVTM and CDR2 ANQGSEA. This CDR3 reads CSAWDRGNTEAFF. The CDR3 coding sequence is TGCAGCGCGTGGGACAGGGGCAACACTGAAGCTTTCTTT.

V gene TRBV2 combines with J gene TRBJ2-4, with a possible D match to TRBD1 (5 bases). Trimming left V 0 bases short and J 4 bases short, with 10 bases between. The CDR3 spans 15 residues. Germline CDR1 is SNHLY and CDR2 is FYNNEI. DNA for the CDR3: TGTGCCAGCAGTGAAGCCAGGGTGAATAAAAACATTCAGTACTTC. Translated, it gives CASSEARVNKNIQYF.

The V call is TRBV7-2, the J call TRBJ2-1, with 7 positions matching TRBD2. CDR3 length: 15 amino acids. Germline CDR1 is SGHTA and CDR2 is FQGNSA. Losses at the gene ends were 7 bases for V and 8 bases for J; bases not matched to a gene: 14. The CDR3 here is CASIRVGAGRYEQFF. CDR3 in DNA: TGTGCCAGCATACGGGTGGGAGCGGGACGCTATGAGCAGTTCTTC.

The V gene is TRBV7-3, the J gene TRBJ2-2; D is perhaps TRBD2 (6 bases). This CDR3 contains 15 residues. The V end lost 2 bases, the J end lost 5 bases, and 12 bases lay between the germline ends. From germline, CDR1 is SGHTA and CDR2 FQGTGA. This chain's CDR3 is CASSLGRGRTGELFF. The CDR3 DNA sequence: TGTGCCAGCAGCTTAGGGCGGGGACGGACCGGGGAGCTGTTTTTT.

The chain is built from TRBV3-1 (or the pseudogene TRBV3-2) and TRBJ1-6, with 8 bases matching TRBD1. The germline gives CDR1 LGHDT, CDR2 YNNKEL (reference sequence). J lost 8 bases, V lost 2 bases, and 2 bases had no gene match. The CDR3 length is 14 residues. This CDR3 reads CASSQRTGYSPLHF. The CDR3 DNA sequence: TGTGCCAGCAGCCAACGGACAGGGTATTCACCCCTCCACTTT.

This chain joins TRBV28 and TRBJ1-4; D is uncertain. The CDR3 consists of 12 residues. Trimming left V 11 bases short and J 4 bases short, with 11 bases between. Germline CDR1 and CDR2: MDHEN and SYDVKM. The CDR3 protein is CAGRRFNEKLFF. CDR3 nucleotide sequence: TGTGCCGGTCGGCGGTTTAATGAAAAACTGTTTTTT.

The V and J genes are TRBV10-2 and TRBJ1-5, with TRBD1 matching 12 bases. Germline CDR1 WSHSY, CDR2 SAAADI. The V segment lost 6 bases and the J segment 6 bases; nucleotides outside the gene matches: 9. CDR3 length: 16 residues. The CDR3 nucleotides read TGCGCCAGCAGCTCAGGGGACAGGGGGCGCTTTCAGCCCCAGCATTTT. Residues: CASSSGDRGRFQPQHF.

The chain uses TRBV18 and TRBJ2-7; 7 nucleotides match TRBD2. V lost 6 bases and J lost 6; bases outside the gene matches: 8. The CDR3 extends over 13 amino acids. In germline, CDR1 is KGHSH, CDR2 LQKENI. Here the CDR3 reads CASSLGLVREQYF. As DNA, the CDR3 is TGTGCCAGCTCTCTTGGACTAGTCCGCGAGCAGTACTTC.

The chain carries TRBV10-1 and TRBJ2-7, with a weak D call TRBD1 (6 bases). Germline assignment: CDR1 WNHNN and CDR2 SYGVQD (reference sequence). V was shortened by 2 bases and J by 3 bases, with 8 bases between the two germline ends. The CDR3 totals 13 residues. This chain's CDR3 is CASSEGGGYEQYF. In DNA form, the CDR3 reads TGCGCCAGCAGTGAGGGGGGCGGCTACGAGCAGTACTTC.

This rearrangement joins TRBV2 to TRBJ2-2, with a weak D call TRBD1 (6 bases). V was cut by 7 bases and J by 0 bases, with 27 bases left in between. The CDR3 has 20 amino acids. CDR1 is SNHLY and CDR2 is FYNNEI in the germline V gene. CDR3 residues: CASTFQGRISRGANTGELFF. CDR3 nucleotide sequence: TGTGCCAGCACCTTTCAGGGTAGGATTTCCAGGGGCGCGAACACCGGGGAGCTGTTTTTT.

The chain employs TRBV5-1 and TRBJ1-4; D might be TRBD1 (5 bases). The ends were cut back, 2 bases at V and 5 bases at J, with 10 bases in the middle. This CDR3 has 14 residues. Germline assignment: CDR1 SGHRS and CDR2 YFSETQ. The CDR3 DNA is TGCGCCAGCAGCTTTTCCAGGGTCAATGAAAAACTGTTTTTT. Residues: CASSFSRVNEKLFF.

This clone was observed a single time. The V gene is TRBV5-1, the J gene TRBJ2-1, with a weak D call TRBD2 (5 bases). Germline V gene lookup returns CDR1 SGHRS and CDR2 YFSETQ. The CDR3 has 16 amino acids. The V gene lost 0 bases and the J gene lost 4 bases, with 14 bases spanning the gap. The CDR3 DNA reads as TGCGCCAGCAGCTTGGGATTGGGAGTTGGGTACAATGAGCAGTTCTTC. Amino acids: CASSLGLGVGYNEQFF.

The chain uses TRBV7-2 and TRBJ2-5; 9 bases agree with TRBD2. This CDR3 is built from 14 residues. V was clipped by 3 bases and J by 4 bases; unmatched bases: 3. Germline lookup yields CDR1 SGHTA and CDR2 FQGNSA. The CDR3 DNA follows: TGTGCCAGCAGCTTTAGCGGGAGTGGAGAGACCCAGTACTTC. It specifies CASSFSGSGETQYF.

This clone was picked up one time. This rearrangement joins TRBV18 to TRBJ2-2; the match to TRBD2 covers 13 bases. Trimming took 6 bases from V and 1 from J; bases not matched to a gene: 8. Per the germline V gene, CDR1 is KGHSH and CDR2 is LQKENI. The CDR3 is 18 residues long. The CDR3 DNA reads TGTGCCAGCTCCCGCAAGCGACTAGCGGGAGGGAACACCGGGGAGCTGTTTTTT. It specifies CASSRKRLAGGNTGELFF.

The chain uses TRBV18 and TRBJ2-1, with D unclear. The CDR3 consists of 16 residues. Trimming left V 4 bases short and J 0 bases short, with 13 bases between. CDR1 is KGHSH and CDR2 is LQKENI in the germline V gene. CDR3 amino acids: CASSLRASSSYNEQFF. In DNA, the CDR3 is TGTGCCAGCTCACTTCGCGCCTCTAGCTCCTACAATGAGCAGTTCTTC.

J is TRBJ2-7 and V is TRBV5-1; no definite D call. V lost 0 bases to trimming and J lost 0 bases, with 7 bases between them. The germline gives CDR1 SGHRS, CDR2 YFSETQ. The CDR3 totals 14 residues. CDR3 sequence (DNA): TGCGCCAGCAGCTTGGTTGGCGGCTCCTACGAGCAGTACTTC. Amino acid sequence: CASSLVGGSYEQYF.

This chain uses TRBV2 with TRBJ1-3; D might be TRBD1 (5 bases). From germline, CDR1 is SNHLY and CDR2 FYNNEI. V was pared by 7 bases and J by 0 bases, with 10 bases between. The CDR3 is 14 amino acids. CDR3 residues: CASKAGNSGNTIYF. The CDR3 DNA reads TGTGCCAGCAAAGCAGGGAACTCTGGAAACACCATATATTTT.

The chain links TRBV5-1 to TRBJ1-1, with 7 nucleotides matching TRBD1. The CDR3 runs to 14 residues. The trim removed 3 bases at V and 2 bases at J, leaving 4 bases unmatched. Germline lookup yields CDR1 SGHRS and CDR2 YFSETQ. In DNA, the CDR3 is TGCGCCAGCAGCTGGAGACAGGGTAACACTGAAGCTTTCTTT. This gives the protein CASSWRQGNTEAFF.